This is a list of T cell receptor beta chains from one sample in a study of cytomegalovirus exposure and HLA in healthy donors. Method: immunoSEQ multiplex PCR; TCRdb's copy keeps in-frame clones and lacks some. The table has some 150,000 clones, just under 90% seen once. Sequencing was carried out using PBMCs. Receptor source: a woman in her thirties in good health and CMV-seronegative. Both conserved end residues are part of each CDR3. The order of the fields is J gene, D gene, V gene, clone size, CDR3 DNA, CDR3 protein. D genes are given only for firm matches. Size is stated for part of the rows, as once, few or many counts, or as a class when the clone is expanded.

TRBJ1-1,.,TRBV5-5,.,TGTGCCAGCAGCAAAATGACAGCTTTTAACACTGAAGCTTTCTTT,CASSKMTAFNTEAFF
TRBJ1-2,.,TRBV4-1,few,TGCGCCAGCACCGACCTAGCAACTCTTGCCTATGGCTACACCTTC,CASTDLATLAYGYTF
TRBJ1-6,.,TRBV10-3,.,TGTGCCATCAATTCAGGCAATAATTCACCCCTCCACTTT,CAINSGNNSPLHF
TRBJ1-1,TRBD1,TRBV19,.,TGTGCCAGTAGTACTCCTAGGGGACAGGGGCCTGTTGAAGCTTTCTTT,CASSTPRGQGPVEAFF
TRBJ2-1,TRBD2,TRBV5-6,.,TGTGCCAGCAGGCGGGGGGCTCGGAACAATGAGCAGTTCTTC,CASRRGARNNEQFF
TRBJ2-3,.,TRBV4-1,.,TGCGCCAGCAGTCCCGACTGGGGGGGCACAGATACGCAGTATTTT,CASSPDWGGTDTQYF
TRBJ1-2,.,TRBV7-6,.,TGTGCCAGCAGCTTAGATATCTCCGGGGTAGGCTCTGGCTACACCTTC,CASSLDISGVGSGYTF
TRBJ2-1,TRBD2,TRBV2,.,TGTGCCAGCGGGAGGGGCCAGGGTGGGGAGCAGTTCTTC,CASGRGQGGEQFF
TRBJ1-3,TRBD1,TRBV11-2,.,TGTGCCAGCAGCCTGGGCAGGGGGCTCAGTGGAAACACCATATATTTT,CASSLGRGLSGNTIYF
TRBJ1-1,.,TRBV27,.,TGTGCCAGCAGTTTTGTTTCAGGGCTAGGGTACACTGAAGCTTTCTTT,CASSFVSGLGYTEAFF
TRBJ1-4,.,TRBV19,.,TGTGCCAGTACCGGAAGAGGCAGGGGTGTCGGAAAACTGTTTTTT,CASTGRGRGVGKLFF
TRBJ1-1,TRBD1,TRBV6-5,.,TGTGCCAGCAGTGACAGGGCTGAAGCTTTCTTT,CASSDRAEAFF
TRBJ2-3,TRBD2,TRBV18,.,TGTGCCAGCTCACCTTTCCCTAGCGGGGGGGTTTCAGATACGCAGTATTTT,CASSPFPSGGVSDTQYF
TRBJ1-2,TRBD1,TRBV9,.,TGTGCCAGCAGCGCGGGGGGACAGGGACCCTTTAACTATGGCTACACCTTC,CASSAGGQGPFNYGYTF
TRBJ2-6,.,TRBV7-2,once,TGTGCCAGCAGCCATCTCAGGGGCCGCGTCTCTGGGGCCAACGTCCTGACTTTC,CASSHLRGRVSGANVLTF
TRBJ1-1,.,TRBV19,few,TGTGCCAGTAGTATTGCGGTGAACACTGAAGCTTTCTTT,CASSIAVNTEAFF
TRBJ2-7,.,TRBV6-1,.,TGTGCCAGCAGTTCCCTGACATGGACTGTGTACGAGCAGTACTTC,CASSSLTWTVYEQYF
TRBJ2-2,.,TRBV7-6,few,TGTGCCAGCAGCTTCCATCAATCGAACACCGGGGAGCTGTTTTTT,CASSFHQSNTGELFF
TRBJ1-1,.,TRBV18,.,TGTGCCAGCTCACGGCAGGGGAGGAACACTGAAGCTTTCTTT,CASSRQGRNTEAFF
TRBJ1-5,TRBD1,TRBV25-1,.,TGTGCCAGCAGGGGACAGGGTCGGGGACAACCCCAGCATTTT,CASRGQGRGQPQHF
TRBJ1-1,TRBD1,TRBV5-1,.,TGCGCCAGCAGCGCTCGGACAGGGCCGAACACTGAAGCTTTCTTT,CASSARTGPNTEAFF
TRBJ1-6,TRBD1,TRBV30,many,TGTGCCTGGAGCGCTACGCGACAGGGAAACAATTCACCCCTCCACTTT,CAWSATRQGNNSPLHF
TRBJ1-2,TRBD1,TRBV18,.,TGTGCCAGCTCACCCAACGGGGGACAGGCTAACTATGGCTACACCTTC,CASSPNGGQANYGYTF
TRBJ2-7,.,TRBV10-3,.,TGTGCCATCACAACCGGGACCTACGAGCAGTACTTC,CAITTGTYEQYF
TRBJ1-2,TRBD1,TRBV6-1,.,TGTGCCAGCACCCCTAACCGGGACAGGGACTATGGCTACACCTTC,CASTPNRDRDYGYTF
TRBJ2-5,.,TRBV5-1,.,TGCGCCAGCAGACCGGGACTCTTGGGGCAAGAGACCCAGTACTTC,CASRPGLLGQETQYF
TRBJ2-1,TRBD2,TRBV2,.,TGTGCCAGCAGCCGGACTAGCGGGCCTTACAATGAGCAGTTCTTC,CASSRTSGPYNEQFF
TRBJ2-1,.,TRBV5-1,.,TGCGCCAGCAGCTTGGTTGCGGGGGCCTTTGGAAATGAGCAGTTCTTC,CASSLVAGAFGNEQFF
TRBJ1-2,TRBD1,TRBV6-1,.,TGTGCCAGCAGTGTCGCGGGGACAGGGGCTAATCGGTATGGCTACACCTTC,CASSVAGTGANRYGYTF
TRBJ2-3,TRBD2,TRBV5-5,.,TGTGCCAGCAGCTTAGCGGGGGTTACAGATACGCAGTATTTT,CASSLAGVTDTQYF
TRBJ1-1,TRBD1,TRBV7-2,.,TGTGCCAGCAGCGAGCCACAGGGGGCGGGGTGGTCGAGTGCTTTCTTT,CASSEPQGAGWSSAFF
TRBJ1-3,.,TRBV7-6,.,TGTGCCAGCAGCCCGCTGTCTGGCACTGGAAACACCATATATTTT,CASSPLSGTGNTIYF
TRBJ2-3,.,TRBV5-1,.,TGCGCCAGCAGCTTGCAGTTCACAGATACGCAGTATTTT,CASSLQFTDTQYF
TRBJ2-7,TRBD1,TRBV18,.,TGTGCCAGCTCCCCGGGGACAGTGGCCCCCTACGAGCAGTACTTC,CASSPGTVAPYEQYF
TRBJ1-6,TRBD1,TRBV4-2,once,TGTGCCAGCAGCCCCTCGGAAGGCGGGACAGGGACGTATAATTCACCCCTCCACTTT,CASSPSEGGTGTYNSPLHF
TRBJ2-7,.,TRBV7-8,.,TGTGCCAGCAGCTTAGTACTCTCCTACGAGCAGTACTTC,CASSLVLSYEQYF
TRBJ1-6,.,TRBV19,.,TGTGCCAGTAGTATCCAGTTGTTTTCACCCCTCCACTTT,CASSIQLFSPLHF
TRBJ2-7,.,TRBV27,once,TGTGCCAGCAGTTTATCTTGGGACATGTCCTACGAGCAGTACTTC,CASSLSWDMSYEQYF
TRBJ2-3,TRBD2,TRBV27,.,TGTGCCAGCAGTTCAATAGGAGCGGGACTCACAGATACGCAGTATTTT,CASSSIGAGLTDTQYF
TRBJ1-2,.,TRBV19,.,TGTGCCAGTAGTAGAACAGGGAGCGGCTACACCTTC,CASSRTGSGYTF
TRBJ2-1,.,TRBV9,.,TGTGCCAGCAGGGCCTCCTACAATGAGCAGTTCTTC,CASRASYNEQFF
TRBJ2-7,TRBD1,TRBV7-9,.,TGTGCCAGCAGCTTAAGGACAGGAGCCTCCTACGAGCAGTACTTC,CASSLRTGASYEQYF
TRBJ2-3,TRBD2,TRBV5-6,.,TGTGCCAGCAGCGCACTAGCGGGGGGGCCAGATACGCAGTATTTT,CASSALAGGPDTQYF
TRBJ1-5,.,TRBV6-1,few,TGTGCCAGCAGTGATTCTAGCTCTCTGCCCCAGCATTTT,CASSDSSSLPQHF
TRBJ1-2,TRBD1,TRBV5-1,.,TGCGCCAGCCGAACGAACAGGGGTAAGGGTGGCTACACCTTC,CASRTNRGKGGYTF
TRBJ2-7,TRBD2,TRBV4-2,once,TGTGCCAGCAGCTTTCCGGGACTAGCGGGGGGCCCCGGCTACGAGCAGTACTTC,CASSFPGLAGGPGYEQYF
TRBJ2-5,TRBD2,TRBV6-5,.,TGTGCCAGCAGAGCCCGGACTAGGTTGGAAGAGACCCAGTACTTC,CASRARTRLEETQYF
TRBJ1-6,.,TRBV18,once,TGTGCCAGCTCACCAGGGCAGCGGTATTCACCCCTCCACTTT,CASSPGQRYSPLHF
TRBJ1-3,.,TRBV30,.,TGTGCCTGGAGTGTTCTCGGGGGAAACACCATATATTTT,CAWSVLGGNTIYF
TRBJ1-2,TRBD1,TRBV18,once,TGTGCCAGCTCACTACAGGGGAAACATGGCTACACCTTC,CASSLQGKHGYTF
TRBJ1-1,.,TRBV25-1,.,TGTGCCAGCGTCGGAAGGGGCTTACGTACTGAAGCTTTCTTT,CASVGRGLRTEAFF
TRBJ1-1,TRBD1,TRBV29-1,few,TGCAGCGTAACCAGAGGACAGGTACAGAACACTGAAGCTTTCTTT,CSVTRGQVQNTEAFF
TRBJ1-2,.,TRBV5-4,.,TGTGCCAGCAGCCTGGACAGCTATGGCTACACCTTC,CASSLDSYGYTF
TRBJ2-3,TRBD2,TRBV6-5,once,TGTGCCAGCAGTTACTCGTCAAGCGGGGGGGCTGGTACGCAGTATTTT,CASSYSSSGGAGTQYF
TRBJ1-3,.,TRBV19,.,TGTGCCAGTAGTACATCCCAGGGTTCTGGAAACACCATATATTTT,CASSTSQGSGNTIYF